This T cell receptor beta chain was sequenced in a study of cytomegalovirus exposure and HLA in healthy donors. Measured with immunoSEQ multiplex PCR; TCRdb has only the in-frame clones, and not every one. This sample has roughly 120,000 clones; roughly 94% occur once, and the top ten carry approximately 1.2%. Comment on this clone: Its antigen is not known.

Points from the study as a whole: Confirmation in vitro established that a few CMV-associated chains were specific for CMV antigens. It was found in a later analysis that first-cohort TCR clusters tended to co-occur in the 120 validation repertoires. Reported performance of the classifier showed diagnosis of cytomegalovirus status with high specificity and sensitivity. There were around 160 TCR beta chains listed as cytomegalovirus-associated.

The sequencing sample was made of PBMCs. This TCR was recovered from a woman aged 18-29 years in good health and CMV-seronegative.

CDR3 residues: CASNGGSRNEQFF. The CDR3 DNA follows: TGTGCCAGCAACGGCGGGAGTCGCAATGAGCAGTTCTTC. The genes are TRBV28 and TRBJ2-1; 7 nucleotides align to TRBD2. Losses at the gene ends were 7 bases for V and 6 bases for J; bases not matched to a gene: 6. The CDR3 consists of 13 residues. Germline assignment: CDR1 MDHEN and CDR2 SYDVKM.